Each of the 10 T cell receptor beta chains below was sequenced from the same sample in a study of cytomegalovirus exposure and HLA in healthy donors. The protocol was immunoSEQ multiplex PCR, while the TCRdb copy is restricted to in-frame clones and leaves out a portion. The repertoire holds around 300,000 clones, with roughly 87% as singletons. Specimen: PBMCs. These receptors all come from a woman under 40 in good health and CMV-seropositive.

The rearrangement uses TRBV7-6 and TRBJ2-7, with 10 bases matching TRBD1. The V and J ends lost 5 bases and 3 bases, in that order; junction bases with no gene match: 7. There are 15 residues in the CDR3. The germline CDR1 and CDR2 sequences are SGHVS and FNYEAQ. CDR3 coding DNA: TGTGCCAGCAGCCCCGGGACAGGGGCCCGCTACGAGCAGTACTTC. The encoded protein is CASSPGTGARYEQYF. The variable domain in full, completed from reference TRBV7-6 and TRBJ2-7, reads GAGVSQSPRYKVTKRGQDVALRCDPISGHVSLYWYRQALGQGPEFLTYFNYEAQQDKSGLPNDRFSAERPEGSISTLTIQRTEQRDSAMYRCASSPGTGARYEQYFGPGTRLTVT.

The chain recombines TRBV7-8 with TRBJ2-1; the match to TRBD2 covers 11 bases. Germline CDR1 SGHVS, CDR2 FQNEAQ. This CDR3 has 16 amino acids. With V trimmed by 6 bases and J by 7 bases, 11 bases remained unmatched. The CDR3 DNA reads as TGTGCCAGCAGACAAGAACTAGCGGGGGTTCTTAATGAGCAGTTCTTC. Translated: CASRQELAGVLNEQFF.

This clone has just one count. The gene calls are TRBV7-3 and TRBJ2-1; D not certain. CDR3 length: 15 residues. The germline gives CDR1 SGHTA, CDR2 FQGTGA. Between the trimmed V and J ends, which lost 3 bases and 0 bases, there was a span of 9 bases. CDR3 nucleotide sequence: TGTGCCAGCAGCTTGATAGTCTCCTCCTACAATGAGCAGTTCTTC. Residues: CASSLIVSSYNEQFF. Looking up the rest from reference TRBV7-3 and TRBJ2-1 gives the full variable domain: GAGVSQTPSNKVTEKGKYVELRCDPISGHTALYWYRQSLGQGPEFLIYFQGTGAADDSGLPNDRFFAVRPEGSVSTLKIQRTERGDSAVYLCASSLIVSSYNEQFFGPGTRLTVL.

The chain carries TRBV4-2 and TRBJ2-3, with 9 bases fitting TRBD2. The V gene end was trimmed by 0 bases and the J gene end by 1 base; junction bases not matched to a gene: 8. This CDR3 is built from 18 residues. Per germline, CDR1 LGHNA and CDR2 YNFKEQ. In DNA, the CDR3 is TGTGCCAGCAGCCAAGAGTTAGTAGCGGGAGTGCGCACAGATACGCAGTATTTT. Amino acids: CASSQELVAGVRTDTQYF.

The rearrangement uses TRBV30 and TRBJ1-6, with 10 nucleotides matching TRBD1. The V segment lost 0 bases and the J segment 0 bases; nucleotides outside the gene matches: 8. The germline V gene encodes CDR1 GTSNPN and CDR2 SVGIG (reference sequence). The CDR3 extends over 19 amino acids. This CDR3 is CAWSVLTGGLSSYNSPLHF. The CDR3 region has the DNA TGTGCCTGGAGTGTACTGACAGGGGGCTTGAGCTCCTATAATTCACCCCTCCACTTT.

This clone has just one count. This sequence joins TRBV7-9 and TRBJ2-7; 8 positions match TRBD1. The CDR3 covers 13 residues. J gave up 5 bases and V 3 bases, and 3 bases lay outside the gene matches. CDR1 is SEHNR, CDR2 FQNEAQ, per germline (reference sequence). The CDR3 region has the DNA TGTGCCAGCAGCTTGCAGGGGGCCAACGAGCAGTACTTC. Residues: CASSLQGANEQYF.

This clone was seen only a few times. The V call is TRBV2, the J call TRBJ1-4; 7 nucleotides line up with TRBD1. This CDR3 spans 13 amino acids. The germline V gene has CDR1 SNHLY and CDR2 FYNNEI. Trimming cost V 11 bases and J 1 base; bases outside gene matches: 4. Written as DNA, the CDR3 is TGTGCCGGATACAGGGGAACTAATGAAAAACTGTTTTTT. The encoded protein is CAGYRGTNEKLFF.

V usage is TRBV5-1 and J usage is TRBJ2-7; 11 bases are shared with TRBD2. After removal of 3 bases from V and 5 bases from J, the junction contained 4 bases not matched to a gene. Germline V CDR1 and CDR2: SGHRS, YFSETQ. The CDR3 contains 14 residues. The CDR3 bases are TGCGCCAGCAGCTCCACTAGCGGGAGAAACGAGCAGTACTTC. Amino acid sequence: CASSSTSGRNEQYF. Full variable domain (rest looked up from reference TRBV5-1 and TRBJ2-7): KAGVTQTPRYLIKTRGQQVTLSCSPISGHRSVSWYQQTPGQGLQFLFEYFSETQRNKGNFPGRFSGRQFSNSRSEMNVSTLELGDSALYLCASSSTSGRNEQYFGPGTRLTVT.

The V call is TRBV6-5, the J call TRBJ2-1, with D hard to call. CDR1 is MNHEY, CDR2 SVGAGI, per germline. The CDR3 length is 16 residues. With 3 bases removed from V and 3 bases from J, the gap between germline ends came to 15 bases. The CDR3: CASSYVPPAIYNEQFF. The CDR3 coding sequence is TGTGCCAGCAGTTATGTACCTCCGGCCATCTACAATGAGCAGTTCTTC.

The chain is built from TRBV25-1 and TRBJ2-7; 14 nucleotides line up with TRBD2. Germline loops: CDR1 MGHDK, CDR2 SYGVNS. The junction had 4 bases not matched to a gene; V was cut back by 6 bases and J by 6 bases. The CDR3 runs to 14 residues. This CDR3 reads CASSGLAGGFEQYF. CDR3 DNA sequence: TGTGCCAGCAGCGGACTAGCGGGAGGTTTCGAGCAGTACTTC.